This T cell receptor (beta chain) is drawn from a study of OX40 agonist ivuxolimab in advanced cancers. Only in-frame clones appear in the TCRdb table, and some are missing; sequencing was by immunoSEQ multiplex PCR. The data show tens of thousands of clones, with around 90% seen just once and under 3% held by the top ten. The origin of this receptor is an adult with an advanced solid tumor such as melanoma, head and neck, liver or kidney cancer. The specimen comprised CD4+ or CD8+ T cells sorted from blood, sampled in a trial of the OX40 agonist ivuxolimab.

The CDR3 sequence is CASSQTGGNEKLFF. The CDR3 DNA reads as TGTGCCAGCAGTCAGACAGGGGGGAATGAAAAACTGTTTTTT. The chain carries TRBV6-6 and TRBJ1-4, with 9 bases fitting TRBD1. CDR1 and CDR2 (germline): MNHNY, SVGAGI (reference sequence). Trimming at V came to 5 bases and at J to 5 bases, leaving 3 bases not matched to a gene. The length of the CDR3 is 14 residues.